This TCR beta chain was sequenced during a study of blood T cell repertoires in COVID-19. Across the whole study: Collection of acute and convalescent COVID-19 samples took place in the United States, Italy and Spain. The cDNA or gDNA used as material had been derived from T cells, B-cell-depleted T cells, or PBMCs.

The CDR3 consists of 16 residues. V lost 1 base and J lost 2; bases outside the gene matches: 6. Germline assignment: CDR1 SGDLS and CDR2 YYNGEE. Some clones are missing from TCRdb's copy, which holds only in-frame ones; the method was immunoSEQ multiplex PCR. Among 50,000 to 60,000 clones listed, about 89% were seen once. Input material: peripheral blood. This sequence joins TRBV9 and TRBJ2-3; 8 nucleotides align to TRBD2. The clonotype originates from a human donor in a cohort sampled during active COVID-19. CDR3 sequence (DNA): TGTGCCAGCAGCGTACGAGCGGGGGATACCACAGATACGCAGTATTTT. Amino acids: CASSVRAGDTTDTQYF.